What follows are 9 T cell receptor beta chains derived from one specimen sequenced in a study of immune evolution from preneoplasia to lung adenocarcinoma. Assay: immunoSEQ multiplex PCR; the TCRdb copy retains only in-frame clones and omits some. The data show about 16,000 clones, with 86% seen just once and just over 2.5% held by the top ten. Sequencing was done on a sample of FFPE invasive lung adenocarcinoma tissue. The receptors shown here come from a person between 70 and 80 years old with invasive lung adenocarcinoma.

The CDR3: CASSRGPTQETQYF. DNA of the CDR3: TGTGCCAGCAGCAGGGGACCAACACAAGAGACCCAGTACTTC. The chain links TRBV7-6 to TRBJ2-5, with D perhaps TRBD1 or TRBD2 (5 bases each). Between the trimmed V and J ends, which lost 5 bases and 2 bases, there was a span of 12 bases. There are 14 residues in the CDR3. Germline loops: CDR1 SGHVS, CDR2 FNYEAQ.

V gene TRBV28 combines with J gene TRBJ2-7, with TRBD2 as a possible D gene (6 bases). The V gene lost 6 bases and the J gene lost 3 bases, with 12 bases spanning the gap. The CDR3 totals 13 residues. CDR1 and CDR2 (germline): MDHEN, SYDVKM. CDR3 sequence: CASRGGQGYEQYF. The DNA for the CDR3 is TGTGCCAGCAGAGGAGGGCAGGGCTACGAGCAGTACTTC.

This clone came up once. V gene TRBV7-2 combines with J gene TRBJ2-7; D gene uncertain. Trimming left V 3 bases short and J 4 bases short, with 4 bases between. In germline, CDR1 is SGHTA, CDR2 FQGNSA. The CDR3 totals 11 residues. CDR3 in DNA: TGTGCCAGCAGCTTTATATACGAGCAGTACTTC. This encodes CASSFIYEQYF.

The CDR3 loop is CASSPSGLGNQPQHF. CDR3 sequence (DNA): TGTGCCAGCTCACCATCGGGTTTAGGCAATCAGCCCCAGCATTTT. V and J are TRBV18 and TRBJ1-5; no firm D call. The CDR3 length is 15 residues. Trimming shortened V by 2 bases and J by 2 bases, and 10 bases separated the two germline ends. CDR1 and CDR2 (germline): KGHSH, LQKENI.

CDR3 DNA sequence: TGTGCCTGGAGTGTAGGGACAAAAACGCAGTATTTT. Translated, it gives CAWSVGTKTQYF. The chain employs TRBV30 and TRBJ2-3; D perhaps matches TRBD1 (6 bases). CDR1 and CDR2 from the germline V gene are GTSNPN and SVGIG (reference sequence). V was trimmed by 0 bases and J by 9 bases, leaving 10 bases between them. The CDR3 contains 12 residues.

The chain combines TRBV30 with TRBJ1-1; D gene ambiguous. The CDR3 runs 13 residues. Germline CDR1 GTSNPN, CDR2 SVGIG (reference sequence). V dropped 0 bases and J dropped 5 bases, with 10 bases sitting between them. CDR3 nucleotide sequence: TGTGCCTGGAGTGTGGTCGAGAGAACTGAAGCTTTCTTT. Its translation: CAWSVVERTEAFF.

The V and J genes are TRBV6-5 and TRBJ1-2, with TRBD1 as a possible D gene (5 bases). Trimming shortened V by 2 bases and J by 4 bases, and 8 bases separated the two germline ends. The CDR3 loop spans 13 amino acids. Germline V CDR1 and CDR2: MNHEY, SVGAGI. This CDR3 is CASSYGGVYGYTF. The DNA of the CDR3 is TGTGCCAGCAGTTACGGGGGGGTCTATGGCTACACCTTC.

This chain connects TRBV15 to TRBJ1-2; D not certain. This CDR3 contains 14 residues. Germline values: CDR1 LNHNV, CDR2 YYDKDF (reference sequence). V was clipped by 5 bases and J by 5 bases, with 15 bases between them. The DNA for the CDR3 is TGTGCCACCAGCCCCCCCAGGACGGAGTATGGCTACACCTTC. This codes for CATSPPRTEYGYTF.

The chain carries TRBV30 and TRBJ2-7; a possible D gene is TRBD2 (6 bases). Germline-derived CDR1 and CDR2 are GTSNPN and SVGIG (reference sequence). The ends were cut back, 3 bases at V and 2 bases at J, with 8 bases in the middle. The CDR3 covers 12 residues. CDR3 region: CAWRGLAYEQYF. Here the CDR3 DNA reads TGTGCCTGGAGGGGACTGGCCTACGAGCAGTACTTC.